Below, one T cell receptor beta chain is given with its context. V dropped 5 bases and J dropped 5 bases, with 18 bases sitting between them. There are 14 residues in the CDR3. The germline V gene encodes CDR1 SQVTM and CDR2 ANQGSEA. This record comes from a study of T cell changes during pregnancy in multiple sclerosis. Here immunoSEQ multiplex PCR was the method, and the copy in TCRdb shows in-frame clones only, minus some. The data contain around 62,000 clones, around 89% of them seen just once; the ten biggest clones take up around 2.3%. The genes are TRBV29-1 and TRBJ1-1; the D gene is possibly TRBD1 (6 bases). The clonotype comes from a female donor with multiple sclerosis, enrolled in a pregnancy study. The sample here was peripheral blood, taken in the first trimester of pregnancy. The CDR3 loop is CSVSTGSVGTEAFF. CDR3 sequence (DNA): TGCAGCGTTTCCACAGGGAGTGTAGGGACTGAAGCTTTCTTT.